This TCR beta chain was profiled in a study of blood T cell repertoires in COVID-19. There are 15 residues in the CDR3. Germline V gene sequence: CDR1 MNHEY, CDR2 SMNVEV (reference sequence). Trimming cost V 5 bases and J 1 base; bases outside gene matches: 4. Clones were sequenced by immunoSEQ multiplex PCR, and TCRdb holds only the in-frame ones, with some missing. The top ten hold more than 4% of the sample, which has 65,000 to 90,000 clones, 82% seen once. Input material: peripheral blood. V gene TRBV27 combines with J gene TRBJ1-4, with TRBD1 matching over 7 bases. The TCR comes from an older woman with acute or convalescent COVID-19. As DNA, the CDR3 is TGTGCCAGCAGTGCCAACAGGGGAACTAATGAAAAACTGTTTTTT. Translated: CASSANRGTNEKLFF.